This T cell receptor beta chain derives from a study of blood T cell repertoires in COVID-19. In the study overall: Donors in the United States, Italy and Spain gave samples during acute or convalescent COVID-19. In each case, the material was cDNA or gDNA derived from T cells, B-cell-depleted T cells, or PBMCs.

This CDR3 is built from 16 residues. CDR1 and CDR2 from the germline V gene are SGHTA and FQGNSA. The V gene end was trimmed by 2 bases and the J gene end by 4 bases; junction bases not matched to a gene: 6. Source study methods: Amplification of reference gene primers provided the estimated nucleated cell counts. Assay used: immunoSEQ multiplex PCR; TCRdb lists only in-frame clones, some missing. V and J calls plus clone size are reproduced from that table; the DNA served to infer D and trimming. The repertoire holds 53,000 or so clones, roughly 85% seen once, with about 3% in the top ten. The chain links TRBV7-2 to TRBJ2-3; 10 nucleotides line up with TRBD2. This receptor was taken from a man aged 55-75 years with acute or convalescent COVID-19. The sequenced sample was peripheral blood. The CDR3 loop reads CASSLRSGRASDTQYF. The CDR3, as DNA: TGTGCCAGCAGCTTAAGGAGCGGGAGGGCCTCAGATACGCAGTATTTT.